This entry concerns a single T cell receptor beta chain. The source of the sample is a study of blood T cell repertoires in COVID-19. Study-level information: Acute-phase and convalescent COVID-19 samples originated in the United States, Italy and Spain. PBMCs, B-cell-depleted T cells, or T cells were the source of the cDNA or gDNA that made up the material.

Original data processing: Estimation of nucleated cell counts relied on the amplification of reference gene primers. Generated by immunoSEQ multiplex PCR, the TCRdb table keeps only in-frame clones and is missing some. The DNA was the basis for D and trimming; V, J and clone size are from that table. The repertoire holds 250,000 to 400,000 clones, with around 88% as singletons. The germline V and J ends were trimmed by 6 bases and 9 bases, with 11 bases remaining between them. Looked up from germline, CDR1 is KGHSH and CDR2 is LQKENI. This CDR3 is built from 11 residues. The sample taken for sequencing was peripheral blood. This chain connects TRBV18 to TRBJ1-2; D is unclear. The clonotype was recovered from a woman in her thirties with COVID-19, enrolled during active disease. The CDR3 here is CASSGVTSYTF. The CDR3 bases are TGTGCCAGCTCCGGGGTTACAAGCTACACCTTC.